This T cell receptor (beta chain) was observed in a study of molecular identifiers for immune sequencing clone quantification listed by TCRdb under 2018. Describing the broader study: For a replicate experiment, RNA from approximately 20,000 or 98,000 naive CD8 T cells was divided into five aliquots, and four of the five aliquots were sequenced. CD8 T cells were used in a methods study to benchmark molecular-identifier clustering-based TCR repertoire sequencing (MIDCIRS) and TCR RNA copy counting.

Libraries of naive CD8 T cells were generated from around 20,000 to 1,000,000 sorted cells, with 10%, 30% or 50% of the purified RNA used. Naive CD8 T cells, defined as CD8+CD4-CCR7+CD45RA+, were FACS-sorted into RLT Plus buffer on a BD FACSAria II. Detection sensitivity was tested by spiking Jurkat RNA equal to roughly ten TCR copies' worth into samples containing 20,000-1,000,000 naive CD8 T cells. Enrichment of CD8 T cells was performed with RosetteSep CD8+ T Cell Enrichment Cocktail and Ficoll-Paque, after which ACK red cell lysis was carried out. For this clonotype: It lacks a known antigen. One base away lies a much larger clone, so this may be a sequencing read error.

CDR1 and CDR2 are drawn from the germline V gene (reference sequence): SEHNR, FQNEAQ. CDR3 length: 17 amino acids, cysteine to phenylalanine. Solely the CDR3 DNA is kept, with 51 bases framed from the first base. V and J are truncated by 1 base and 1 base respectively, leaving an intervening sequence of 16 bases. The library was obtained by PCR. Sequencing used an Illumina HiSeq 4000. Bulk TCR libraries were prepared as previously described, using TCR primers listed in Table S5. Total RNA was purified with the Qiagen AllPrep DNA/RNA kit. Before analysis, reads from multiple sequencing runs of the same library were pooled. As for how the authors treated the data: Reads were retained only if the reads had an exact TCR constant sequence, and the retained reads were trimmed to 150 nt and grouped according to their 12-nt molecular barcodes. Reads in each barcode group were sub-clustered using a 15% Levenshtein threshold, and a quality-weighted consensus sequence was built for each RNA molecule. Non-functional sequences were filtered out, along with any lower-count sequence sitting one edit away from another sequence. Based on a fit of two negative binomial distributions, barcode sub-clusters having less than 20% of the maximum read count were discarded. TCRdb reworked the public reads: Q25 trimming with fastp, MiXCR clone assembly, productive beta chains retained. Each entry is one CDR3 protein sequence, shown with its most common DNA and genes. TCRdb, not the original authors, processed these V and J calls. Recorded for this sample are about 640,000 distinct CDR3 sequences; 20% of them occurred a single time. 0.85% of the sample goes to the ten largest clones.

What the work shows at the level of the full study, not this receptor alone: Highly expanded clone sizes could be underestimated because identical TCR molecules may share a barcode. Spiked-in Jurkat TCR RNA equivalent to a single cell was reported to be detectable even among fewer than 1.2 million naive CD8 T cells. In CMV-specific effector cells, clones with more than 20 RNA copies contained over 97% of molecules, whereas in naive cells such clones contained under 1% of molecules. The naive libraries included spiked-in Jurkat TCR RNA (roughly 9 copies' worth), and this RNA is not part of the donor repertoire. When barcode sub-clustering was not used, chimeric consensus sequences inflated TCR diversity, with chimeras reaching as high as 47%. Modeling estimated approximately 3 recovered TCR RNA copies per cell, compared with 9.5 to 10 by digital PCR, which implies about 30% capture efficiency.

Recombination connected TRBV7-9 to TRBJ2-5; the D gene assignment is perhaps TRBD1 or TRBD2, with each matching 6 bases. What was sequenced was naive CD8+ T cells from blood, with Jurkat cell RNA spiked in. Sample cell subset or site, as interpreted from the label and publication: FACS-sorted CD8+CD4-CCR7+CD45RA+ naive T cells. This receptor was identified in a human donor in good health. Some libraries in this study had Jurkat cell RNA spiked in. CDR3 protein: CASSLDPFWGAQETQYF. The bases read TGTGCCAGCAGCTTAGACCCCTTCTGGGGGGCCCAAGAGACCCAGTACTTC.